This T cell receptor beta chain was obtained from a study of T cell changes during pregnancy in multiple sclerosis. The protocol was immunoSEQ multiplex PCR, while the TCRdb copy is restricted to in-frame clones and leaves out a portion. This table holds about 32,000 clones, 89% found once. The TCR comes from a female donor with multiple sclerosis, enrolled in a pregnancy study. The sequencing here drew on CD8+ T cells from peripheral blood mononuclear cells, taken in the first trimester of pregnancy.

CDR3 loop: CASSVDTASPEAFF. The CDR3 nucleotides read TGTGCCAGCAGCGTAGACACAGCCTCCCCTGAAGCTTTCTTT. The V call is TRBV9, the J call TRBJ1-1; D uncertain. Germline CDR1 reads SGDLS; CDR2 reads YYNGEE. V lost 0 bases to trimming and J lost 6 bases, with 12 bases between them. The CDR3 has 14 residues.